This T cell receptor beta chain originates from a study of long-term antiretroviral therapy in people with HIV. Run at survey level, the immunoSEQ assay was version v3.0. Profiling relied on immunoSEQ multiplex PCR, and the TCRdb table lists in-frame clones only, not all of them. This table has under 30,000 clones, about 88% appearing once. CDR1 is MDHEN and CDR2 is SYDVKM in the germline V gene. With 4 bases clipped from V and 5 bases from J, the junction kept 6 bases outside the gene matches. This CDR3 spans 15 amino acids. The sample consisted of unsorted PBMCs, taken about 5 years before starting antiretroviral therapy. This TCR derives from a man over 45 with HIV. The chain links TRBV28 to TRBJ2-2; TRBD2 matches 8 bases. The CDR3, as DNA: TGTGCCAGCAGTTCCCCCGGGACTAGGACCGGGGAGCTGTTTTTT. Translation: CASSSPGTRTGELFF. The variable domain in full, completed from reference TRBV28 and TRBJ2-2, reads DVKVTQSSRYLVKRTGEKVFLECVQDMDHENMFWYRQDPGLGLRLIYFSYDVKMKEKGDIPEGYSVSREKKERFSLILESASTNQTSMYLCASSSPGTRTGELFFGEGSRLTVL.